One T cell receptor beta chain is described in this entry. The antigen remains unidentified. These data belong to a study of T cell repertoires in cytomegalovirus infection. About the study: Recently identified HLA-C-restricted and well-studied HLA-B-restricted CMV epitopes were used. Matching HLA type and CMV infection were both indicated by public TCR beta signatures. Study results and limitations: Of the TCR beta families, the public ones yielded a cumulative frequency that identified carriers of CMV plus the relevant HLA. Dominating the ex vivo response were HLA-C-restricted CMV-specific TCR beta clonotypes.

The length of the CDR3 is 16 residues. V lost 3 bases and J lost 7; bases outside the gene matches: 12. Germline values: CDR1 ENHRY, CDR2 SYGVKD. TCRdb used MiXCR to reprocess the reads, holding one entry per CDR3 protein. The table includes roughly 990,000 distinct CDR3 sequences, roughly 30% detected once. The receptor was derived from a human donor in good health (CMV status not recorded). Some clones in this sample may be carry-over from other donors' samples. The chain couples TRBV10-3 to TRBJ2-5; TRBD2 aligns across 9 bases. Sequences were derived from cultured CD8+ T cells from PBMCs, sampled from culture after CMV antigen stimulation. CDR3 sequence: CAISDPGLASSGTQYF. In DNA form, the CDR3 reads TGTGCCATCAGTGACCCAGGACTAGCGTCGTCAGGGACCCAGTACTTC.